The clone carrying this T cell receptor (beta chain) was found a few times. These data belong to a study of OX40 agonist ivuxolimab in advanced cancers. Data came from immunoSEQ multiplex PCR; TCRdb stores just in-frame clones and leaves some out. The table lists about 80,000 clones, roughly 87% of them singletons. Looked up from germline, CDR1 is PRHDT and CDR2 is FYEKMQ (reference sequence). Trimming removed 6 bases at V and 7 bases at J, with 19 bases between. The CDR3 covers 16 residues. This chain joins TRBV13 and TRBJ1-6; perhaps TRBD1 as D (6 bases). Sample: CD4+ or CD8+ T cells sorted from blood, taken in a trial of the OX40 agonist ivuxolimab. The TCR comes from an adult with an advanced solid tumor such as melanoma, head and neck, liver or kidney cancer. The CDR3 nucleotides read TGTGCCAGCAGTCAGGCCGGGACAACAAAAAATTCACCCCTCCACTTT. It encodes CASSQAGTTKNSPLHF.